This TCR beta chain was retrieved from a study of post-analysis software for immune sequencing data. Findings and limits, study-wide: Roughly five TRBV segments occurring more often in patients than controls included TRBV5-6, TRBV5-1 and TRBV20-1. F measure grouped same-batch samples tightly together.

This clonotype was counted between two and nine times. The antigen is undetermined. Prepared libraries of TCR beta cDNA carried unique molecular identifiers. TCRdb re-derived calls from the PCR reads in MiXCR, one entry per CDR3 protein. Seen here are a few hundred thousand distinct CDR3 sequences, approximately 31% observed once, and the top ten hold approximately 6%. This CDR3 is built from 15 residues. V was trimmed by 3 bases and J by 4 bases, leaving 18 bases between them. Germline lookup yields CDR1 DFQATT and CDR2 SNEGSKA (reference sequence). Source material: blood. This chain links TRBV20-1 with TRBJ1-2, with a weak D call TRBD1 (5 bases). The receptor was isolated from a girl between 2 and 17 years old with multiple sclerosis. The CDR3 spells CSARASNGASYGYTF. The CDR3 region has the DNA TGCAGTGCTAGGGCCAGCAATGGGGCTAGCTATGGCTACACCTTC.